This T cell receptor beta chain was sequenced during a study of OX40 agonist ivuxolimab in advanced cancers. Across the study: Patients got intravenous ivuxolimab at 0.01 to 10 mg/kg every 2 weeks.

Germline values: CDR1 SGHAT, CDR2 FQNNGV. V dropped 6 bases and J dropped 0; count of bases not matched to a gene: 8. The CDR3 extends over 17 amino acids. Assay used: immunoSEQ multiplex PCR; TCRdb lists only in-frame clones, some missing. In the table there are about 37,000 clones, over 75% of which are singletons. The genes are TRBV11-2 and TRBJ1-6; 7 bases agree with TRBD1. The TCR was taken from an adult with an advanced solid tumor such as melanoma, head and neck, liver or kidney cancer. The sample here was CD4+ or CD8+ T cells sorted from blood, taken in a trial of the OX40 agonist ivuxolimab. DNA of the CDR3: TGTGCCAGCAGTGAACAGGGGTCCCCCTCCTATAATTCACCCCTCCACTTT. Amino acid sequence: CASSEQGSPSYNSPLHF.